The clone carrying this T cell receptor (beta chain) has a count of ten or more. Its antigen is as yet unknown. This sample was included in a study of regulatory T cells in long-lasting Graves disease. Across the whole study: The antithyroid drugs taken by newly diagnosed Graves' patients had been used for under 3 months. General study results and limits: Researchers examined only peripheral blood and not thyroid tissue.

Time point described: newly diagnosed GD, antithyroid drugs for less than 3 months. The TCR library was made from RNA that had been extracted from PBMCs in TRIzol. The authors diagnosed Graves' disease using American Thyroid Association guidelines. CDR3-region Arm-PCR and iRepertoire HTBI primers produced the TCR beta libraries. TCRdb independently ran MiXCR on the multiplex PCR reads; one entry per CDR3 protein. The sample includes about 220,000 distinct CDR3 sequences, around 20% of them seen just once. This clonotype was obtained from a female donor with Graves disease. This sample comprised peripheral blood mononuclear cells (PBMCs), obtained at new diagnosis, from a patient treated with antithyroid drugs.

This CDR3 is CSASSSGPSSSYNEQFF. The CDR3 nucleotides read TGCAGTGCTAGCTCTAGCGGGCCGTCGAGCTCCTACAATGAGCAGTTCTTC. V usage is TRBV20-1 and J usage is TRBJ2-1; 8 bases fit TRBD2. The V gene end was trimmed by 3 bases and the J gene end by 0 bases; junction bases not matched to a gene: 10. This CDR3 is 17 amino acids long. Germline V CDR1 and CDR2: DFQATT, SNEGSKA (reference sequence).